The 2 T cell receptor beta chains in this list originate from one sample, sequenced in a study of T cells in localized non-small cell lung cancer. Data came from immunoSEQ multiplex PCR; TCRdb stores just in-frame clones and leaves some out. This table holds over 45,000 clones, around 86% found once. This specimen was PBMCs, taken before any cancer treatment. These receptors all come from a female donor with stage II lung adenocarcinoma.

This chain joins TRBV5-6 and TRBJ2-5; 9 bases map to TRBD2. Germline loops: CDR1 SGHDT, CDR2 YYEEEE. V was pared by 3 bases and J by 4 bases, with 19 bases of the junction left unmatched. This CDR3 contains 19 residues. The CDR3 DNA is TGTGCCAGCAGCTCAAGGACTCCTGCCGACGGGACTAGCTTAGAGACCCAGTACTTC. Protein: CASSSRTPADGTSLETQYF.

In regard to this clone: The same CDR3 is also encoded by other DNA sequences in this sample. This chain joins TRBV5-1 and TRBJ2-3; 10 bases are shared with TRBD2. This CDR3 is built from 16 residues. Trimming at V came to 4 bases and at J to 4 bases, leaving 9 bases not matched to a gene. Germline lookup yields CDR1 SGHRS and CDR2 YFSETQ. The CDR3 reads CASSGLAGGIADTQYF. CDR3 nucleotides: TGCGCCAGCAGCGGTTTAGCGGGGGGTATCGCAGATACGCAGTATTTT.